Only a few counts were recorded for the clone carrying this TCR beta chain. The target antigen is unknown. TCRdb re-derived calls from the RT-PCR reads in MiXCR, one entry per CDR3 protein. Of under 200,000 distinct CDR3 sequences in the sample, more than 10% were seen once. The sample originates from a study of response to subunit inactivated influenza vaccine. Study-level results: It was the authors' suggestion that each seasonal influenza vaccination recruits few new T cells.

Germline V gene data show CDR1 as SGHAT and CDR2 as FQNNGV. CDR3 length equals 18 residues. Losses at the gene ends were 1 base for V and 3 bases for J; bases not matched to a gene: 10. This sample also belongs to another study, concerning T cells expressing NK-cell markers. In that study: UMIs were included in TCR beta cDNA generated by 5'RACE template switching. The TCR beta repertoires originated in sorted CD3+CD56+NKG2C+, CD3+CD56+NKG2C- and CD3+CD56-NKG2C+ T cells. The contribution of dominant NKG2C+ clonotypes to CD8+ T cells in about 6 donors was roughly 1.0-7.0%. HCMV specificity of expanded NKG2C+ T cell clones remained unclear.

The starting material was CD8+ T cells sorted from PBMCs, obtained about 11 days after vaccination. This receptor was identified in a man aged 50-59 years who received an inactivated influenza vaccine. The gene calls are TRBV11-2 and TRBJ1-5; 9 bases line up with TRBD1. The CDR3 spells CASSLVFGTGSLNQPQHF. The CDR3 DNA follows: TGTGCCAGCAGCTTAGTCTTCGGGACAGGGTCCCTCAATCAGCCCCAGCATTTT.